This T cell receptor (beta chain) was sequenced in a study of T cell changes during pregnancy in multiple sclerosis. Germline CDR1 is SGHNT and CDR2 is YYREEE (reference sequence). Trimming stripped 4 bases from V and 2 bases from J, with 9 bases between. This CDR3 is built from 13 residues. Sequenced by immunoSEQ multiplex PCR; TCRdb stores in-frame clones only, minus some. Among around 24,000 clones listed, more than 75% were seen once. The source of this sequence is a female donor in good health, enrolled as a control in a pregnancy study. The V call is TRBV5-4, the J call TRBJ1-2; D gene unclear. Sequencing was performed on CD4+ T cells from peripheral blood mononuclear cells, taken in the second trimester of pregnancy. The CDR3 DNA follows: TGTGCCAGCAGCCCAGGCCCAAACTATGGCTACACCTTC. Encoded protein: CASSPGPNYGYTF.